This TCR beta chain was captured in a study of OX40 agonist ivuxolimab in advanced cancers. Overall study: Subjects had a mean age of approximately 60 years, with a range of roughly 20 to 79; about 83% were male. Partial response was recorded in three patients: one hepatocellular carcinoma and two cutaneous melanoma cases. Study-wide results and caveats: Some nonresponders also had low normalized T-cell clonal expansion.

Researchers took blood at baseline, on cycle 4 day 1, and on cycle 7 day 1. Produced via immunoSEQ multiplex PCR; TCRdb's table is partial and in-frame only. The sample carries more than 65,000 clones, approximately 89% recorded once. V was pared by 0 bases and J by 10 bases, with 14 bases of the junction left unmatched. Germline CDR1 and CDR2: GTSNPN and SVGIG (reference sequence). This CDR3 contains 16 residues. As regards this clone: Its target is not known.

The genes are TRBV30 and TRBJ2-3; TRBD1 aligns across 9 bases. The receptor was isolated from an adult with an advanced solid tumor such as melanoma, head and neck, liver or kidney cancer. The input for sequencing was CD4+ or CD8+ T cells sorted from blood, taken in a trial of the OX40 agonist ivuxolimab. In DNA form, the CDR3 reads TGTGCCTGGAGTGTCGGAAGCGGGACAGGGAGTGGAGCGCAGTATTTT. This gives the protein CAWSVGSGTGSGAQYF.